The rows below give T cell receptor beta chains drawn from one sample of a study of blood T cell repertoires in COVID-19. Libraries were prepared by immunoSEQ multiplex PCR; TCRdb keeps only in-frame clonotypes and omits some of them. The sample shows under 250,000 clones, about 82% of them seen only once. Sequencing was carried out using peripheral blood. The source of these receptors is a woman of 80 years or more with COVID-19, enrolled during active disease. The CDR3 runs from the conserved cysteine through the conserved F or W. The order of the fields is clone size, J gene, V gene, D gene, CDR3 protein, CDR3 DNA. The D gene is left open where the match is weak. For some rows the clone size is stated as once, few or many, or as a class when expanded; others skip it.

clone size: -
J gene: TRBJ2-2
V gene: TRBV4-2
D gene: -
CDR3 protein: CASSQDTRVVTGELFF
CDR3 DNA: TGTGCCAGCAGCCAAGATACCAGGGTCGTCACCGGGGAGCTGTTTTTT

clone size: -
J gene: TRBJ2-6
V gene: TRBV6-2/TRBV6-3
D gene: -
CDR3 protein: CASSRDDRSQANVLTF
CDR3 DNA: TGTGCCAGCAGCCGAGACGACAGGTCGCAGGCCAACGTCCTGACTTTC

clone size: -
J gene: TRBJ1-5
V gene: TRBV6-5
D gene: TRBD1
CDR3 protein: CASSLDRGQFQPQHF
CDR3 DNA: TGTGCCAGCAGCTTAGACAGGGGGCAGTTTCAGCCCCAGCATTTT

clone size: -
J gene: TRBJ1-4
V gene: TRBV19
D gene: -
CDR3 protein: CASNEARSEKLFF
CDR3 DNA: TGTGCCAGTAATGAGGCCCGTAGTGAAAAACTGTTTTTT

clone size: -
J gene: TRBJ1-1
V gene: TRBV28
D gene: TRBD1
CDR3 protein: CASLQGVGVNTEAFF
CDR3 DNA: TGTGCCAGCCTACAGGGGGTAGGCGTGAACACTGAAGCTTTCTTT

clone size: -
J gene: TRBJ2-2
V gene: TRBV5-5
D gene: -
CDR3 protein: CASSHEEGFGGELFF
CDR3 DNA: TGTGCCAGCAGCCACGAGGAGGGGTTCGGCGGGGAGCTGTTTTTT

clone size: -
J gene: TRBJ1-6
V gene: TRBV27
D gene: -
CDR3 protein: CASSDTGFDNSPLHF
CDR3 DNA: TGTGCCAGCAGTGATACAGGCTTTGATAATTCACCCCTCCACTTT

clone size: few
J gene: TRBJ1-2
V gene: TRBV6-5
D gene: -
CDR3 protein: CASRLGPLYGYTF
CDR3 DNA: TGTGCCAGCAGGCTTGGGCCCCTCTATGGCTACACCTTC

clone size: -
J gene: TRBJ2-5
V gene: TRBV5-1
D gene: TRBD2
CDR3 protein: CASTPLDGAGETQYF
CDR3 DNA: TGCGCCAGCACCCCTTTAGACGGAGCGGGGGAGACCCAGTACTTC

clone size: few
J gene: TRBJ1-1
V gene: TRBV28
D gene: TRBD1
CDR3 protein: CASPPRTGLTMNTEAFF
CDR3 DNA: TGTGCCAGCCCACCTCGGACAGGCCTAACCATGAACACTGAAGCTTTCTTT

clone size: -
J gene: TRBJ1-5
V gene: TRBV6-5
D gene: -
CDR3 protein: CASSLVGGYQPQHF
CDR3 DNA: TGTGCCAGCAGCCTTGTAGGGGGTTATCAGCCCCAGCATTTT

clone size: -
J gene: TRBJ1-2
V gene: TRBV5-5
D gene: -
CDR3 protein: CASSLYLGEDGYTF
CDR3 DNA: TGTGCCAGCAGCTTATACCTCGGTGAGGATGGCTACACCTTC

clone size: -
J gene: TRBJ1-1
V gene: TRBV6-5
D gene: -
CDR3 protein: CASKGRVSTEAFF
CDR3 DNA: TGTGCCAGCAAAGGGCGGGTCAGCACTGAAGCTTTCTTT

clone size: -
J gene: TRBJ1-2
V gene: TRBV6-5
D gene: -
CDR3 protein: CASSYANTGEFGYTF
CDR3 DNA: TGTGCCAGCAGTTACGCTAACACAGGCGAATTTGGCTACACCTTC

clone size: once
J gene: TRBJ2-3
V gene: TRBV3-1/TRBV3-2
D gene: -
CDR3 protein: CASSRGTGRRTDTQYF
CDR3 DNA: TGTGCCAGCAGCCGGGGCACAGGGCGTAGGACAGATACGCAGTATTTT

clone size: -
J gene: TRBJ1-5
V gene: TRBV5-5
D gene: -
CDR3 protein: CASSPRSDNSNQPQHF
CDR3 DNA: TGTGCCAGCAGCCCCCGCTCCGACAATAGCAATCAGCCCCAGCATTTT

clone size: -
J gene: TRBJ1-2
V gene: TRBV18
D gene: TRBD1
CDR3 protein: CASSPPGQKRTGYGYTF
CDR3 DNA: TGTGCCAGCTCACCACCGGGACAGAAGAGGACGGGTTATGGCTACACCTTC

clone size: -
J gene: TRBJ1-1
V gene: TRBV10-3
D gene: TRBD1
CDR3 protein: CAIRKDRVNTEAFF
CDR3 DNA: TGTGCCATCAGGAAGGACAGGGTGAATACTGAAGCTTTCTTT

clone size: -
J gene: TRBJ1-1
V gene: TRBV18
D gene: -
CDR3 protein: CASSPGDKYYTEAFF
CDR3 DNA: TGTGCCAGCTCACCAGGGGACAAATATTACACTGAAGCTTTCTTT

clone size: -
J gene: TRBJ1-3
V gene: TRBV6-6
D gene: TRBD1
CDR3 protein: CASSPWGDRDSLGGNTIYF
CDR3 DNA: TGTGCCAGCAGTCCGTGGGGGGACAGGGACTCTCTGGGTGGAAACACCATATATTTT

clone size: -
J gene: TRBJ1-1
V gene: TRBV19
D gene: -
CDR3 protein: CATVGGLTEAFF
CDR3 DNA: TGTGCCACCGTGGGGGGTCTTACTGAAGCTTTCTTT

clone size: -
J gene: TRBJ1-4
V gene: TRBV5-6
D gene: -
CDR3 protein: CASSLKPVGRGTNEKLFF
CDR3 DNA: TGTGCCAGCAGCTTGAAGCCAGTGGGGCGTGGAACTAATGAAAAACTGTTTTTT

clone size: few
J gene: TRBJ1-3
V gene: TRBV3-1/TRBV3-2
D gene: -
CDR3 protein: CASSHTRFGTPRNTIYF
CDR3 DNA: TGTGCCAGCAGTCACACCAGGTTCGGGACACCCCGAAACACCATATATTTT

clone size: -
J gene: TRBJ2-1
V gene: TRBV5-1
D gene: -
CDR3 protein: CASSLGLSYNEQFF
CDR3 DNA: TGCGCCAGCAGCTTGGGTTTATCCTACAATGAGCAGTTCTTC

clone size: -
J gene: TRBJ2-7
V gene: TRBV7-8
D gene: TRBD1
CDR3 protein: CASSFAGGEQYF
CDR3 DNA: TGTGCCAGCAGTTTTGCAGGGGGCGAGCAGTACTTC

clone size: few
J gene: TRBJ1-6
V gene: TRBV5-5
D gene: -
CDR3 protein: CASSPQGRAKESPLHF
CDR3 DNA: TGTGCCAGCAGCCCACAGGGTAGGGCGAAGGAATCACCCCTCCACTTT

clone size: -
J gene: TRBJ2-1
V gene: TRBV3-1/TRBV3-2
D gene: TRBD2
CDR3 protein: CASSQGLLAGENEQFF
CDR3 DNA: TGTGCCAGCAGCCAAGGGCTACTAGCGGGGGAGAATGAGCAGTTCTTC

clone size: -
J gene: TRBJ1-6
V gene: TRBV5-6
D gene: TRBD1
CDR3 protein: CASSSGTGGFSPLHF
CDR3 DNA: TGTGCCAGCAGCTCGGGGACAGGGGGTTTTTCACCCCTCCACTTT

clone size: -
J gene: TRBJ2-3
V gene: TRBV5-1
D gene: -
CDR3 protein: CASSLGQTSTDTQYF
CDR3 DNA: TGCGCCAGCAGCTTGGGACAGACTAGCACAGATACGCAGTATTTT

clone size: -
J gene: TRBJ1-5
V gene: TRBV2
D gene: TRBD1
CDR3 protein: CASSESGGTMRSNQPQHF
CDR3 DNA: TGTGCCAGCAGTGAATCAGGGGGCACGATGAGGAGCAATCAGCCCCAGCATTTT

clone size: -
J gene: TRBJ1-4
V gene: TRBV29-1
D gene: -
CDR3 protein: CSVGGLGEKLFF
CDR3 DNA: TGCAGCGTTGGGGGCCTAGGGGAAAAACTGTTTTTT

clone size: -
J gene: TRBJ1-1
V gene: TRBV11-2
D gene: -
CDR3 protein: CASSLVFSDPSGAFF
CDR3 DNA: TGTGCCAGCAGCTTAGTGTTTAGTGACCCCTCGGGGGCTTTCTTT

clone size: -
J gene: TRBJ2-3
V gene: TRBV6-6
D gene: -
CDR3 protein: CASSYPGTDTQYF
CDR3 DNA: TGTGCCAGCAGTTACCCAGGGACAGATACGCAGTATTTT

clone size: -
J gene: TRBJ1-5
V gene: TRBV7-8
D gene: TRBD1
CDR3 protein: CASSPETGGGQPQHF
CDR3 DNA: TGTGCCAGCAGCCCCGAGACAGGGGGAGGTCAGCCCCAGCATTTT

clone size: -
J gene: TRBJ1-4
V gene: TRBV3-1/TRBV3-2
D gene: TRBD1
CDR3 protein: CASSRRQGTEKLFF
CDR3 DNA: TGTGCCAGCAGCCGGAGACAGGGTACCGAAAAACTGTTTTTT

clone size: -
J gene: TRBJ1-1
V gene: TRBV10-3
D gene: -
CDR3 protein: CAISDRVSLGNTEAFF
CDR3 DNA: TGTGCCATCAGTGACAGGGTTTCCTTAGGGAACACTGAAGCTTTCTTT

clone size: -
J gene: TRBJ1-5
V gene: TRBV11-2
D gene: TRBD1
CDR3 protein: CASSRPDRRQPQHF
CDR3 DNA: TGTGCCAGCAGCCGACCGGACAGGCGTCAGCCCCAGCATTTT